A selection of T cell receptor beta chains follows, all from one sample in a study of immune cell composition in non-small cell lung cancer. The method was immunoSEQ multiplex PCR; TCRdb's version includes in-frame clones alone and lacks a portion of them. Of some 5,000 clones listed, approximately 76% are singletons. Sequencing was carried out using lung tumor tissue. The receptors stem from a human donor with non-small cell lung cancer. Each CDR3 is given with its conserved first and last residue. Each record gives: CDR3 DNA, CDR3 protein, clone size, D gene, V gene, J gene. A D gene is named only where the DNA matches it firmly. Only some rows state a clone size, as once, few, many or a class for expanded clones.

cdr3_nt: TGCGCCAGCAGCCAATACGAGGGGGTTACTGAAGCTTTCTTT
cdr3_aa: CASSQYEGVTEAFF
clone_size: -
d_call: -
v_call: TRBV4-3
j_call: TRBJ1-1

cdr3_nt: TGTGCCTGGAGTGTATCCGGAGCCTATGGCTACACCTTC
cdr3_aa: CAWSVSGAYGYTF
clone_size: -
d_call: -
v_call: TRBV30
j_call: TRBJ1-2

cdr3_nt: TGCGCCAGCAGCCAACTGTTTGTCAGGGCGAACACTGAAGCTTTCTTT
cdr3_aa: CASSQLFVRANTEAFF
clone_size: few
d_call: -
v_call: TRBV4-1
j_call: TRBJ1-1

cdr3_nt: TGTGCCAGCAGCTTCAGCGGGCCGAGAAATGAAGCTTTCTTT
cdr3_aa: CASSFSGPRNEAFF
clone_size: once
d_call: -
v_call: TRBV7-2
j_call: TRBJ1-1

cdr3_nt: TGTGCCAGCAGACGGACAGGGGGCGAGCAGTACTTC
cdr3_aa: CASRRTGGEQYF
clone_size: few
d_call: TRBD1
v_call: TRBV13
j_call: TRBJ2-7

cdr3_nt: TGTGCCAGTAGTACTTACATGACAGGTGACAATGAGCAGTTCTTC
cdr3_aa: CASSTYMTGDNEQFF
clone_size: -
d_call: -
v_call: TRBV19
j_call: TRBJ2-1

cdr3_nt: TGTGCCAGTAGTTCTGGGGGACGAACAGGGGGCGCAGTCAACGAGCAGTACTTC
cdr3_aa: CASSSGGRTGGAVNEQYF
clone_size: -
d_call: TRBD1
v_call: TRBV19
j_call: TRBJ2-7

cdr3_nt: TGTGCCGTAGAGGCCTTCACAGATACGCAGTATTTT
cdr3_aa: CAVEAFTDTQYF
clone_size: -
d_call: -
v_call: TRBV6-1
j_call: TRBJ2-3

cdr3_nt: TGTGCCATCAGTGATAAGACTCCGAACACCGGGGAGCTGTTTTTT
cdr3_aa: CAISDKTPNTGELFF
clone_size: -
d_call: -
v_call: TRBV10-3
j_call: TRBJ2-2

cdr3_nt: TGTGCCAGCAGCCACTCCTACGAGCAGTACTTC
cdr3_aa: CASSHSYEQYF
clone_size: few
d_call: -
v_call: TRBV7-2
j_call: TRBJ2-7

cdr3_nt: TGTGCCAGCAGTTTAGCGGGAGCACACAATGAGCAGTTCTTC
cdr3_aa: CASSLAGAHNEQFF
clone_size: -
d_call: TRBD2
v_call: TRBV28
j_call: TRBJ2-1

cdr3_nt: TGTGCCAGCAGCTTAGGGAATACAGGGGAGAGTGGAGATACGCAGTATTTT
cdr3_aa: CASSLGNTGESGDTQYF
clone_size: -
d_call: TRBD1
v_call: TRBV7-9
j_call: TRBJ2-3

cdr3_nt: TGCGCCAGCAGTAGACAGGGTTCGGCGGAGACCCAGTACTTC
cdr3_aa: CASSRQGSAETQYF
clone_size: -
d_call: TRBD1
v_call: TRBV10-1
j_call: TRBJ2-5

cdr3_nt: TGTGCCAGTAGTGAACAACAGGGCGTGGGGCTCGAAGCTTTCTTT
cdr3_aa: CASSEQQGVGLEAFF
clone_size: once
d_call: -
v_call: TRBV19
j_call: TRBJ1-1

cdr3_nt: TGTGCCAGCAGTCTCGGCTCTGGAAACACCATATATTTT
cdr3_aa: CASSLGSGNTIYF
clone_size: medium-sized
d_call: -
v_call: TRBV11-2
j_call: TRBJ1-3

cdr3_nt: TGTGCCAGTAGTATACAGGGGAACACTGAAGCTTTCTTT
cdr3_aa: CASSIQGNTEAFF
clone_size: -
d_call: -
v_call: TRBV19
j_call: TRBJ1-1

cdr3_nt: TGTGCCAGCAGCCTTGGTCCAACTAGTACGTCCGAGCAGTACTTC
cdr3_aa: CASSLGPTSTSEQYF
clone_size: -
d_call: -
v_call: TRBV11-1
j_call: TRBJ2-7

cdr3_nt: TGTGCCAGCAGTTTACGTTCAGGGGATAATTCACCCCTCCACTTT
cdr3_aa: CASSLRSGDNSPLHF
clone_size: -
d_call: -
v_call: TRBV28
j_call: TRBJ1-6

cdr3_nt: TGTGCCAGCAGAACCCATATGAGGAACACTGAAGCTTTCTTT
cdr3_aa: CASRTHMRNTEAFF
clone_size: -
d_call: -
v_call: TRBV28
j_call: TRBJ1-1

cdr3_nt: TGTGCCACCTCGCACTCCCGGGACAGGGGCCCCGGGGAGCTGTTTTTT
cdr3_aa: CATSHSRDRGPGELFF
clone_size: -
d_call: TRBD1
v_call: TRBV27
j_call: TRBJ2-2

cdr3_nt: TGTGCCAGCAGCTTATGGGGCGGGGGTGAGCAGTTCTTC
cdr3_aa: CASSLWGGGEQFF
clone_size: -
d_call: TRBD2
v_call: TRBV13
j_call: TRBJ2-1

cdr3_nt: TGTGCCATCAGTGAGGAGGGTAGCGGGATTCAAGAGACCCAGTACTTC
cdr3_aa: CAISEEGSGIQETQYF
clone_size: -
d_call: TRBD2
v_call: TRBV10-3
j_call: TRBJ2-5

cdr3_nt: TGTGCTAGTGGTGTCTGGGACAGAGGCAGCCCCCAGCATTTT
cdr3_aa: CASGVWDRGSPQHF
clone_size: once
d_call: TRBD1
v_call: TRBV12-5
j_call: TRBJ1-5

cdr3_nt: TGTGCCAGCAGCGTAGCTACGGGGGGGGCGTCGGACACTGAAGCTTTCTTT
cdr3_aa: CASSVATGGASDTEAFF
clone_size: -
d_call: -
v_call: TRBV9
j_call: TRBJ1-1

cdr3_nt: TGTGCCAGCAGAGCGGGGGGCGGAGATACGCAGTATTTT
cdr3_aa: CASRAGGGDTQYF
clone_size: -
d_call: TRBD2
v_call: TRBV7-2
j_call: TRBJ2-3

cdr3_nt: TGTGCCAGCAGCCAAGGGACTAGCGGGAGTGTGAGCTCCTACGAGCAGTACTTC
cdr3_aa: CASSQGTSGSVSSYEQYF
clone_size: -
d_call: TRBD2
v_call: TRBV4-2
j_call: TRBJ2-7

cdr3_nt: TGCGCCAGCAGCTTGGGGATTATGAGGTACCAAGAGACCCAGTACTTC
cdr3_aa: CASSLGIMRYQETQYF
clone_size: -
d_call: -
v_call: TRBV5-1
j_call: TRBJ2-5

cdr3_nt: TGTGCCAGCAGTGGGACAGTTTACGAGCAGTACTTC
cdr3_aa: CASSGTVYEQYF
clone_size: once
d_call: -
v_call: TRBV6-1
j_call: TRBJ2-7

cdr3_nt: TGTGCCAGCAGCCGAAGCGGGGGGGCCGTCGGCGGGGAGCTGTTTTTT
cdr3_aa: CASSRSGGAVGGELFF
clone_size: -
d_call: TRBD2
v_call: TRBV27
j_call: TRBJ2-2

cdr3_nt: TGTGCCAGCAGTTACAGGGGATCACCCCTCCACTTT
cdr3_aa: CASSYRGSPLHF
clone_size: -
d_call: -
v_call: TRBV6-5
j_call: TRBJ1-6

cdr3_nt: TGTGCCTGGAGGAGAGGACAGTCTAACTATGGCTACACCTTC
cdr3_aa: CAWRRGQSNYGYTF
clone_size: -
d_call: -
v_call: TRBV30
j_call: TRBJ1-2

cdr3_nt: TGCGCCAGCAGCTTGGGTGACAGGGGTATCGGGACCATATATTTT
cdr3_aa: CASSLGDRGIGTIYF
clone_size: -
d_call: TRBD1
v_call: TRBV5-1
j_call: TRBJ1-3

cdr3_nt: TGTGCCAGCAGTACCATCGGGGACAGGGGACGTGGCTACACCTTC
cdr3_aa: CASSTIGDRGRGYTF
clone_size: -
d_call: TRBD1
v_call: TRBV6-5
j_call: TRBJ1-2

cdr3_nt: TGCAGCGTTATCCTATTTCCCCCGGGGGACTCGTACAATGAGCAGTTCTTC
cdr3_aa: CSVILFPPGDSYNEQFF
clone_size: -
d_call: -
v_call: TRBV29-1
j_call: TRBJ2-1

cdr3_nt: TGTGCCAGCAGCAGAGGGACAAACTTCTATGGCTACACCTTC
cdr3_aa: CASSRGTNFYGYTF
clone_size: -
d_call: -
v_call: TRBV9
j_call: TRBJ1-2

cdr3_nt: TGTGCCAGCAGCGTAGGGACAGGGGACGAGCAGTACTTC
cdr3_aa: CASSVGTGDEQYF
clone_size: few
d_call: TRBD1
v_call: TRBV9
j_call: TRBJ2-7

cdr3_nt: TGTGCCATCCGCGGGGGAAGCGAGCAGTACTTC
cdr3_aa: CAIRGGSEQYF
clone_size: -
d_call: TRBD2
v_call: TRBV10-3
j_call: TRBJ2-7

cdr3_nt: TGCGCCAGCAGTGATCTATTCTACGAGCAGTACTTC
cdr3_aa: CASSDLFYEQYF
clone_size: once
d_call: -
v_call: TRBV10-2
j_call: TRBJ2-7

cdr3_nt: TGTGCCACCGGGACTAGCGGGAGCGGGTGGGAGACCCAGTACTTC
cdr3_aa: CATGTSGSGWETQYF
clone_size: -
d_call: TRBD2
v_call: TRBV6-5
j_call: TRBJ2-5